One and the same sample provided the 7 T cell receptor beta chains below, sequenced in a study of blood T cell repertoires in COVID-19. Clones were sequenced by immunoSEQ multiplex PCR, and TCRdb holds only the in-frame ones, with some missing. In the table there are roughly 160,000 clones, 70% to 90% of which are singletons. Material for sequencing was peripheral blood. The source is a woman of 80 years or more with COVID-19, enrolled during active disease.

The rearrangement uses TRBV13 and TRBJ2-7; possibly TRBD1 for D (6 bases). V was shortened by 1 base and J by 6 bases, with 13 bases between the two germline ends. CDR3 length: 14 residues. Germline CDR1 and CDR2: PRHDT and FYEKMQ (reference sequence). In nucleotides, the CDR3 is TGTGCCAGCAGCTTAGCCCTAACAGGGATCGAGCAGTACTTC. Its translation: CASSLALTGIEQYF.

The chain has TRBV29-1 and TRBJ1-5; D remains unclear. Per the germline V gene, CDR1 is SQVTM and CDR2 is ANQGSEA. The germline V and J ends were trimmed by 6 bases and 2 bases, with 11 bases remaining between them. The CDR3 extends over 13 amino acids. The CDR3 is CSVGLRGNQPQHF. CDR3 nucleotide sequence: TGCAGCGTGGGCTTGCGGGGCAATCAGCCCCAGCATTTT.

The J gene is TRBJ1-1, the V gene TRBV19; TRBD1 aligns across 8 bases. The junction had 10 bases not matched to a gene; V was cut back by 6 bases and J by 1 base. This CDR3 contains 16 residues. Germline-derived CDR1 and CDR2 are LNHDA and SQIVND (reference sequence). CDR3 DNA sequence: TGTGCCAGTAGGATTAATACCGGGACAGGGAACACTGAAGCTTTCTTT. Amino acids: CASRINTGTGNTEAFF.

The chain joins TRBV20-1 to TRBJ2-1; 8 positions agree with TRBD2. Germline V gene lookup returns CDR1 DFQATT and CDR2 SNEGSKA (reference sequence). This CDR3 has 10 residues. V lost 5 bases and J lost 13; bases outside the gene matches: 4. This CDR3 reads CSAHREGQFF. The CDR3 DNA is TGCAGTGCTCACCGGGAGGGACAGTTCTTC.

This sequence joins TRBV4-2 and TRBJ1-2; TRBD1 might be the D (5 bases). The ends were cut back, 3 bases at V and 4 bases at J, with 21 bases in the middle. Germline CDR1 and CDR2: LGHNA and YNFKEQ. The CDR3 has 17 amino acids. In DNA, the CDR3 is TGTGCCAGCAGCCAGAAAATGGACAAGAAAAAGACCTATGGCTACACCTTC. This encodes CASSQKMDKKKTYGYTF.

This sequence joins TRBV28 and TRBJ2-7; D not certain. Germline-derived CDR1 and CDR2 are MDHEN and SYDVKM. The CDR3 extends over 14 amino acids. V lost 1 base to trimming and J lost 2 bases, with 9 bases between them. The CDR3 is CASSLSAPAYEQYF. For the CDR3, the DNA is TGTGCCAGCAGTTTATCAGCGCCAGCCTACGAGCAGTACTTC.

In this sample, this clone turned up a few times. The rearrangement joins TRBV28 to TRBJ1-1, with D unclear. The germline V and J ends were trimmed by 6 bases and 2 bases, with 10 bases remaining between them. This CDR3 is built from 13 residues. Germline lookup yields CDR1 MDHEN and CDR2 SYDVKM. This CDR3 reads CASSPAPNTEAFF. The CDR3 bases are TGTGCCAGCAGCCCAGCGCCTAACACTGAAGCTTTCTTT.